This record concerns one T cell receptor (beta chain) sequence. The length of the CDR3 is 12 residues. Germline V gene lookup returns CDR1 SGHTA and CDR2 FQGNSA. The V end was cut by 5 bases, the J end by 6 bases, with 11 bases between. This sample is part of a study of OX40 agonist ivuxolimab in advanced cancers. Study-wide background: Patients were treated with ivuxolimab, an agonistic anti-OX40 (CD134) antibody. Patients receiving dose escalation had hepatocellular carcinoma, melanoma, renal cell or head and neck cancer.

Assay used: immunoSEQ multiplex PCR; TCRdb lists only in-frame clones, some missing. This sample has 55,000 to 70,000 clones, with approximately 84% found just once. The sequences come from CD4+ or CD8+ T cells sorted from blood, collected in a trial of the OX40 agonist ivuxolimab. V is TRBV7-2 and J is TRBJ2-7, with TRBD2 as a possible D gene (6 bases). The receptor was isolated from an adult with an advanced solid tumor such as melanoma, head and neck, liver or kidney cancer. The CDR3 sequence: CASSPFGGEQYF. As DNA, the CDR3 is TGTGCCAGCAGCCCCTTCGGGGGCGAGCAGTACTTC. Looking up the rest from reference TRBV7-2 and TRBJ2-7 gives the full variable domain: GAGVSQSPSNKVTEKGKDVELRCDPISGHTALYWYRQSLGQGLEFLIYFQGNSAPDKSGLPSDRFSAERTGGSVSTLTIQRTQQEDSAVYLCASSPFGGEQYFGPGTRLTVT.